This T cell receptor (beta chain) was observed in a study of control samples from healthy donors and cancer patients. Produced via immunoSEQ multiplex PCR; TCRdb's table is partial and in-frame only. The repertoire holds 84,000 or so clones, with 91% as singletons. The TCR originated in a man aged 30-40 years in good health. Sequenced input: blood.

The CDR3 is CASSRSGKDTQYF. The DNA of the CDR3 is TGTGCCAGCAGTAGGAGCGGGAAGGATACGCAGTATTTT. This chain links TRBV12-3 or TRBV12-4 with TRBJ2-3; 7 nucleotides line up with TRBD2. The CDR3 runs to 13 residues. V trimming: 5 bases; J trimming: 6 bases; junction bases outside the gene matches: 5.